The present entry profiles one TCR beta chain with its context. Sequencing was performed with immunoSEQ multiplex PCR; in TCRdb, only in-frame clones are kept and a portion is missing. This sample yields around 25,000 clones, of which approximately 73% are seen a single time; less than 20% belongs to the top ten. The data belong to a study of blood T cell repertoires in COVID-19. This CDR3 has 15 amino acids. From germline, CDR1 is MDHEN and CDR2 SYDVKM. V was pared by 7 bases and J by 8 bases, with 18 bases between. The source is a human donor in a cohort sampled during active or convalescent COVID-19. The sequencing sample was made of peripheral blood. The J gene is TRBJ1-6, the V gene TRBV28, with a tentative D call TRBD1 (6 bases). The DNA for the CDR3 is TGTGCCAGCATCCTCGAGGGGACAAGGGATTCACCCCTCCACTTT. It translates to CASILEGTRDSPLHF.